Below, 7 T cell receptor beta chains from the same sample are listed, as sequenced in a study of regulatory and conventional T cells in RAG deficiency. Conventional CD4+ T cells were sorted from blood as CD25-low CD127-high cells. TCRdb's table, derived via immunoSEQ multiplex PCR, lists solely in-frame clones and lacks some. The sample records 25,000 to 35,000 clones, over 90% being singletons. These sequences were also reported in another study, on regulatory T cells. That report adds: Amplification used 52 TRBV primers and 13 TRBJ primers.

The sample taken for sequencing was CD25- CD4+ T cells sorted from blood. All receptors come from a human donor in good health.

V is TRBV18 and J is TRBJ2-1; TRBD1 agrees at 8 bases. V trimming: 4 bases; J trimming: 4 bases; junction bases outside the gene matches: 9. This CDR3 has 16 amino acids. Germline-derived CDR1 and CDR2 are KGHSH and LQKENI. The CDR3 spells CASSLQGASGYNEQFF. DNA for the CDR3: TGTGCCAGCTCACTGCAGGGGGCAAGTGGGTACAATGAGCAGTTCTTC.

This sequence joins TRBV6-6 and TRBJ2-7; 7 nucleotides match TRBD1. There are 16 residues in the CDR3. CDR1 and CDR2 (germline): MNHNY, SVGAGI (reference sequence). Trimming cost V 6 bases and J 1 base; bases outside gene matches: 12. CDR3: CASSNFRDRGSYEQYF. As DNA, the CDR3 is TGTGCCAGCAGCAACTTCCGGGACAGAGGATCCTACGAGCAGTACTTC.

This chain joins TRBV28 and TRBJ1-2; 7 nucleotides agree with TRBD1. Per germline, CDR1 MDHEN and CDR2 SYDVKM. This CDR3 comprises 16 residues. The V and J ends lost 3 bases and 8 bases, in that order; junction bases with no gene match: 15. CDR3 in DNA: TGTGCCAGCAGTTTGATGGAGGGGGCACGATATACCGGCTACACCTTC. It yields the protein CASSLMEGARYTGYTF.

This clone occurred once. The J gene is TRBJ1-6, the V gene TRBV5-1, with D tentatively TRBD1 (5 bases). The CDR3 spans 15 residues. In germline, CDR1 is SGHRS, CDR2 YFSETQ. The V gene lost 1 base and the J gene lost 5 bases, with 10 bases spanning the gap. CDR3 DNA: TGCGCCAGCAGCTTGTCAGGGAATAATAATTCACCCCTCCACTTT. Translated, it gives CASSLSGNNNSPLHF.

The chain links TRBV19 to TRBJ1-5; TRBD1 is a possible D gene (6 bases). The CDR3 is 12 residues long. V was clipped by 7 bases and J by 7 bases, with 11 bases between them. CDR1 is LNHDA and CDR2 is SQIVND in the germline V gene (reference sequence). CDR3 region: CASTPGGQPQHF. In nucleotides, the CDR3 is TGTGCCAGTACCCCGGGGGGCCAGCCCCAGCATTTT.

This clone showed up just a few times. This rearrangement joins TRBV10-2 to TRBJ1-4; maybe TRBD1 (5 bases). CDR1 and CDR2 from the germline V gene are WSHSY and SAAADI. The V end lost 6 bases, the J end lost 0 bases, and 5 bases lay between the germline ends. The CDR3 consists of 13 residues. The CDR3, as DNA: TGCGCCAGCAGCAGGGCAACTAATGAAAAACTGTTTTTT. This encodes CASSRATNEKLFF.

The V gene is TRBV2, the J gene TRBJ2-7; 14 positions match TRBD2. V dropped 6 bases and J dropped 4; count of bases not matched to a gene: 5. CDR1 SNHLY and CDR2 FYNNEI come from the germline V gene. The CDR3 loop spans 15 amino acids. CDR3: CASRPGLAGGYEQYF. The DNA of the CDR3 is TGTGCCAGCAGGCCCGGACTAGCGGGGGGTTACGAGCAGTACTTC.